This paragraph reports one T cell receptor beta chain. This sample stems from a study of blood T cell repertoires in COVID-19. The wider study: COVID-19 samples collected from the United States, Italy and Spain covered acute and convalescent phases. Sources were T cells, B-cell-depleted T cells, or PBMCs; the material itself was cDNA or gDNA.

The germline CDR1 and CDR2 sequences are GTSNPN and SVGIG (reference sequence). The CDR3 consists of 15 residues. The J segment lost 4 bases and the V segment lost 3 bases, leaving 5 bases of the junction unmatched. Per the authors' pipeline: The authors estimated nucleated cell counts from reference gene primer amplification. Assay used: immunoSEQ multiplex PCR; TCRdb lists only in-frame clones, some missing. V, J and clone size reflect that table, while D and trimming were determined from the DNA. This sample has 250,000 or so clones, with 89% found just once. This TCR derives from a woman aged 40 to 50 who had recovered from COVID-19. The chain employs TRBV30 and TRBJ2-2; TRBD2 aligns across 10 bases. Sequenced material: peripheral blood. CDR3 sequence: CAWRASGRGTGELFF. For the CDR3, the DNA is TGTGCCTGGAGGGCTAGCGGGAGAGGCACCGGGGAGCTGTTTTTT.